These T cell receptor beta chains were read from a single sample in a study of cytomegalovirus exposure and HLA in healthy donors. The data were produced by immunoSEQ multiplex PCR, yet TCRdb's version contains in-frame clones alone and is incomplete. The top ten hold around 2.5% of the sample, which has roughly 150,000 clones, around four fifths seen once. The sample comprised PBMCs. These TCRs come from a man between 25 and 39 years old in good health and CMV-seropositive. Each CDR3 is given with its conserved first and last residue. Fields, in order: clone size, D gene, V gene, J gene, CDR3 protein, CDR3 DNA. D genes are given only for firm matches. Some rows have no size entry. The others give once, few or many, or a class for an expanded clone.

size: NA; D: NA; V: TRBV29-1; J: TRBJ1-1; CDR3: CSVAGRANTEAFF; DNA: TGCAGCGTTGCGGGCAGGGCGAACACTGAAGCTTTCTTT
size: NA; D: NA; V: TRBV5-1; J: TRBJ2-7; CDR3: CASSETGITYEQYF; DNA: TGCGCCAGCAGCGAAACAGGGATCACCTACGAGCAGTACTTC
size: few; D: NA; V: TRBV7-2; J: TRBJ1-2; CDR3: CASSLGRGNYGYTF; DNA: TGTGCCAGCAGCTTAGGAAGGGGAAACTATGGCTACACCTTC
size: once; D: NA; V: TRBV7-2; J: TRBJ1-2; CDR3: CASSRDFYGYTF; DNA: TGTGCCAGCAGCAGGGACTTTTATGGCTACACCTTC
size: NA; D: TRBD2; V: TRBV2; J: TRBJ2-3; CDR3: CASRGRGLALTDTQYF; DNA: TGTGCCAGCAGGGGTAGAGGACTAGCGCTCACAGATACGCAGTATTTT
size: NA; D: TRBD2; V: TRBV9; J: TRBJ2-7; CDR3: CASSPSSGDAFYEQYF; DNA: TGTGCCAGCAGCCCTTCTAGCGGGGACGCGTTCTACGAGCAGTACTTC
size: NA; D: NA; V: TRBV6-6; J: TRBJ2-2; CDR3: CASSYTNTGELFF; DNA: TGTGCCAGCAGTTACACAAACACCGGGGAGCTGTTTTTT
size: NA; D: TRBD2; V: TRBV15; J: TRBJ2-7; CDR3: CATSRGTSGVKNEQYF; DNA: TGTGCCACCAGCAGAGGAACTAGCGGGGTTAAGAACGAGCAGTACTTC
size: NA; D: TRBD2; V: TRBV9; J: TRBJ2-1; CDR3: CASSSVTSGAYNEQFF; DNA: TGTGCCAGCAGCTCTGTAACTAGCGGGGCCTACAATGAGCAGTTCTTC
size: NA; D: TRBD1; V: TRBV4-3; J: TRBJ2-7; CDR3: CASSQGRQGYEQYF; DNA: TGCGCCAGCAGCCAAGGACGACAGGGCTACGAGCAGTACTTC
size: NA; D: NA; V: TRBV7-2; J: TRBJ1-1; CDR3: CASSLASLTEAFF; DNA: TGTGCCAGCAGCTTAGCGTCCCTCACTGAAGCTTTCTTT
size: NA; D: TRBD1; V: TRBV29-1; J: TRBJ2-1; CDR3: CSGGQGADEQFF; DNA: TGCAGCGGGGGACAGGGGGCGGATGAGCAGTTCTTC
size: NA; D: NA; V: TRBV2; J: TRBJ2-3; CDR3: CASSDIRSLEDTQYF; DNA: TGTGCCAGCAGTGACATCAGGTCCCTTGAGGATACGCAGTATTTT
size: NA; D: NA; V: TRBV13; J: TRBJ2-2; CDR3: CASSPDIPGELFF; DNA: TGTGCCAGCAGCCCCGACATCCCCGGGGAGCTGTTTTTT
size: NA; D: TRBD2; V: TRBV5-1; J: TRBJ2-1; CDR3: CASSLGTSGPNEQFF; DNA: TGCGCCAGCAGCTTGGGAACTAGCGGTCCCAATGAGCAGTTCTTC
size: NA; D: TRBD2; V: TRBV4-3; J: TRBJ2-1; CDR3: CASSQEAGRGISYNEQFF; DNA: TGCGCCAGCAGCCAAGAAGCCGGGCGGGGGATCTCCTACAATGAGCAGTTCTTC
size: NA; D: NA; V: TRBV30; J: TRBJ1-4; CDR3: CAWSSLGQEKLFF; DNA: TGTGCCTGGAGCTCCCTTGGACAAGAAAAACTGTTTTTT
size: NA; D: NA; V: TRBV7-6; J: TRBJ2-3; CDR3: CASSLEGALGTQYF; DNA: TGTGCCAGCAGCTTAGAAGGAGCGTTGGGTACGCAGTATTTT
size: NA; D: TRBD1; V: TRBV19; J: TRBJ1-2; CDR3: CASSMPGQVMDGYTF; DNA: TGTGCCAGTAGTATGCCCGGACAGGTCATGGATGGCTACACCTTC
size: once; D: NA; V: TRBV27; J: TRBJ2-5; CDR3: CASTKRRGETQYF; DNA: TGTGCCAGCACCAAAAGGCGGGGAGAGACCCAGTACTTC
size: NA; D: NA; V: TRBV18; J: TRBJ1-1; CDR3: CASSRGGNTEAFF; DNA: TGTGCCAGCTCACGCGGGGGGAACACTGAAGCTTTCTTT
size: NA; D: TRBD2; V: TRBV18; J: TRBJ2-5; CDR3: CASSLTAGAGETQYF; DNA: TGTGCCAGCTCGCTGACAGCGGGGGCCGGAGAGACCCAGTACTTC
size: NA; D: NA; V: TRBV2; J: TRBJ2-7; CDR3: CASTPQGTGSYEQYF; DNA: TGTGCCAGCACTCCCCAGGGGACGGGGTCCTACGAGCAGTACTTC
size: NA; D: TRBD2; V: TRBV27; J: TRBJ2-1; CDR3: CASSTAGGYNEQFF; DNA: TGTGCCAGCAGTACAGCGGGGGGGTACAATGAGCAGTTCTTC
size: NA; D: NA; V: TRBV5-8; J: TRBJ2-2; CDR3: CASYHPGRGYTGELFF; DNA: TGTGCCAGCTATCACCCGGGGAGGGGGTACACCGGGGAGCTGTTTTTT
size: NA; D: NA; V: TRBV13; J: TRBJ1-1; CDR3: CASSLAGRGAFF; DNA: TGTGCCAGCAGCTTAGCGGGGAGGGGGGCTTTCTTT
size: NA; D: TRBD1; V: TRBV6-1; J: TRBJ2-3; CDR3: CASHRGTDTQYF; DNA: TGTGCCAGCCACAGGGGAACAGATACGCAGTATTTT
size: NA; D: NA; V: TRBV9; J: TRBJ1-2; CDR3: CASSGSPRQHGYTF; DNA: TGTGCCAGCAGCGGATCCCCTAGACAGCATGGCTACACCTTC